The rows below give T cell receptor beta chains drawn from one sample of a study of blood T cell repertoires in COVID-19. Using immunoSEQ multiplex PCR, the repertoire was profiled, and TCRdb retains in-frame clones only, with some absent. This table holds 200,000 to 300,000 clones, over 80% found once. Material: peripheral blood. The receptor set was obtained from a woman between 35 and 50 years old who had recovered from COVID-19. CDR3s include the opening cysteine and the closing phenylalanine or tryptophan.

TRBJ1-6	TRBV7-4	CASSPGGGDRMNSPLHF
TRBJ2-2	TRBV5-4	CASSPRTANTGELFF
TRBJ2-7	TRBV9	CASSVRETSYEQYF
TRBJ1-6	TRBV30	CAWDGQGLPDSPLHF
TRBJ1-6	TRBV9	CASSVSGLPYNSPLHF
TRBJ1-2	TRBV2	CASSAGGNYGYTF
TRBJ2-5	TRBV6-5	CASTLHGRGQETQYF
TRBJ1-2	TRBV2	CASSLLGYGYTF
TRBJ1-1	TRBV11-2	CASSRRDRDSEAFF
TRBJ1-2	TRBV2	CASEAGGYGGYTF
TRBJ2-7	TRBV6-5	CASSSITRDEQYF
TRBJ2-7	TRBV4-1	CASSQRGRGYEQYF
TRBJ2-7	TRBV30	CAWSEWDRGREQYF
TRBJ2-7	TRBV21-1	CASSKEAGDLLRVEQYF
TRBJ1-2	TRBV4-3	CARSRRGFGYGYTF
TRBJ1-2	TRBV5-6	CASSGQGYGYTF
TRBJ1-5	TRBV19	CATQGGQVGNQPQHF
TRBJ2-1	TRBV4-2	CASSRRGGATGDEQFF
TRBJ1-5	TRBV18	CASSRQTNQPQHF
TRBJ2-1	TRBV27	CASSLWFPGRNPYEQFF
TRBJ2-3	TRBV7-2	CASSLVAGPSTQYF
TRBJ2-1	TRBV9	CASSVGGTGIHNEQFF
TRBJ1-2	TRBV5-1	CASSLATGGGLGYTF
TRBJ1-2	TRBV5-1	CASSLGHAYGYTF
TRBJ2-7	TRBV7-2	CASSLAGGLVYEQYF
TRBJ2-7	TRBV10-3	CAIGDLTFEQYF
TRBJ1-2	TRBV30	CAWSVARDRIYGYTF
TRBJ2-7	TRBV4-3	CASSQDLLAGGVEQYF
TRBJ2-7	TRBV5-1	CASSLTYIVGQVYEQYF